Each of the 3 T cell receptor beta chains below was sequenced from the same sample in a study of control samples from healthy donors and cancer patients. Here immunoSEQ multiplex PCR was the method, and the copy in TCRdb shows in-frame clones only, minus some. This sample carries fewer than 300,000 clones, more than 65% of them seen once, and the ten largest clones take roughly 14%. What was sequenced was PBMCs. These receptors were collected from a woman in her sixties with lung cancer.

This clone was recorded once. J is TRBJ1-4 and V is TRBV30; D may be TRBD1 (6 bases). Trimming pared 0 bases from V and 4 bases from J, leaving 12 bases between. There are 15 residues in the CDR3. CDR1 and CDR2 from the germline V gene are GTSNPN and SVGIG (reference sequence). CDR3 DNA sequence: TGTGCCTGGAGTGTACTCGGACAGTTTAATGAAAAACTGTTTTTT. Protein product: CAWSVLGQFNEKLFF.

The chain links TRBV12-5 to TRBJ2-2; the D gene is possibly TRBD1 (6 bases). CDR3 length equals 14 residues. Germline loops: CDR1 LGHNT, CDR2 FRNRAP. Between the trimmed V and J ends, which lost 6 bases and 1 base, there was a span of 9 bases. As DNA, the CDR3 is TGTGCTAGTGGACCACAGGGGAACACCGGGGAGCTGTTTTTT. The encoded protein is CASGPQGNTGELFF. Full variable domain (outside the CDR3, taken from reference TRBV12-5 and TRBJ2-2): DARVTQTPRHKVTEMGQEVTMRCQPILGHNTVFWYRQTMMQGLELLAYFRNRAPLDDSGMPKDRFSAEMPDATLATLKIQPSEPRDSAVYFCASGPQGNTGELFFGEGSRLTVL.

V gene TRBV3-1 (or the pseudogene TRBV3-2) combines with J gene TRBJ2-7; D call uncertain. Germline V gives CDR1 LGHDT, CDR2 YNNKEL (reference sequence). The CDR3 has 16 residues. Trimming took 2 bases from V and 5 from J, leaving 19 bases between them. CDR3 amino acids: CASSQLPPAARDEQYF. The CDR3 DNA reads as TGTGCCAGCAGCCAACTTCCCCCAGCCGCCCGGGACGAGCAGTACTTC.